This T cell receptor beta chain is from a study of long-term antiretroviral therapy in people with HIV. On this clone: Its antigen is unidentified.

Regarding the study as a whole: The ART regimens used between about 2004 and 2018 may be less effective than current ones. HIV repertoires spanned narrower CDR3 length ranges than controls.

V shed 2 bases and J shed 1 base, with 8 bases lying between them. CDR3 size: 15 residues. Germline lookup yields CDR1 MNHEY and CDR2 SVGAGI. This was the immunoSEQ v3.0 assay at survey level. Measured with immunoSEQ multiplex PCR; TCRdb has only the in-frame clones, and not every one. The data hold more than 20,000 clones, with about four fifths observed a single time. Participants who had HIV were, without exception, treated in the United States. Held in samples before DNA extraction were 1-10 million cryopreserved PBMC. This TCR derives from a man aged 30 to 39 with HIV. This sequence joins TRBV6-5 and TRBJ2-2, with D hard to call. The starting material was unsorted PBMCs, obtained 4.4 years after starting antiretroviral therapy. This CDR3 is CASSYSNLNTGELFF. DNA of the CDR3: TGTGCCAGCAGTTACAGTAACTTGAACACCGGGGAGCTGTTTTTT.